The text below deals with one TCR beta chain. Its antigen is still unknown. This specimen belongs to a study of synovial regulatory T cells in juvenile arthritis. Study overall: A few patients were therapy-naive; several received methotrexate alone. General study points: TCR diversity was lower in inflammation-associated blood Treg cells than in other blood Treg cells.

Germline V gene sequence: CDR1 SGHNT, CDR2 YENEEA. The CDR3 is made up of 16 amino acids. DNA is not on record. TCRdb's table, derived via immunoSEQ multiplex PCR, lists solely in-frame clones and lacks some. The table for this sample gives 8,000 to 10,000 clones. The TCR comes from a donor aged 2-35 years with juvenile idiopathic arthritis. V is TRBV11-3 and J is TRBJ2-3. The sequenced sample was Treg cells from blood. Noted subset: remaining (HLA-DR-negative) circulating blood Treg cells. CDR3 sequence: CASSLNGRGGADTQYF.